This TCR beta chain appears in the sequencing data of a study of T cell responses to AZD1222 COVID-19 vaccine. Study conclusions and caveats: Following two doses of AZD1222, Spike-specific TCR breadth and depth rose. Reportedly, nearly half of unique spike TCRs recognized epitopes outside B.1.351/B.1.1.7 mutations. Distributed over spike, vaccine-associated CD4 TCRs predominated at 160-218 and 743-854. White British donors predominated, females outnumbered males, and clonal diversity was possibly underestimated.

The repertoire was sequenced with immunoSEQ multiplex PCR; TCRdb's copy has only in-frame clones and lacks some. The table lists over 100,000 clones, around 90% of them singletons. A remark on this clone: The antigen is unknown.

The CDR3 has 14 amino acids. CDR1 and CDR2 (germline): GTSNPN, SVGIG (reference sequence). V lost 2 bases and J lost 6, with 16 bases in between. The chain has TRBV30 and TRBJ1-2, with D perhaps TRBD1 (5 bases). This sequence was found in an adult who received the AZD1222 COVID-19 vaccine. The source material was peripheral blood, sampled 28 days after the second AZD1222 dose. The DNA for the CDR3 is TGTGCCTGGAGTCGCCGGGGCCGGAGTGATGGCTACACCTTC. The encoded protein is CAWSRRGRSDGYTF.